Presented here are 10 T cell receptor beta chains from one specimen sequenced in a study of cytomegalovirus exposure and HLA in healthy donors. PCR amplification relied on 60 Vbeta primers (plus 13 Jbeta primers). TCRdb's copy holds only in-frame clones and misses some; the assay was immunoSEQ multiplex PCR. The profile shows about 150,000 clones, about 60% of them singletons. The sequencing sample was made of PBMCs. The receptors come from a woman aged 60-70 years in good health and CMV-seropositive.

The chain combines TRBV4-3 with TRBJ2-7; the D gene is possibly TRBD1 (5 bases). Germline-derived CDR1 and CDR2 are LGHNA and YSLEER. CDR3 length: 16 residues. V lost 1 base to trimming and J lost 3 bases, with 16 bases between them. CDR3 residues: CASSQGGRGGNYEQYF. CDR3 bases: TGCGCCAGCAGCCAAGGGGGTAGGGGTGGGAACTACGAGCAGTACTTC.

The rearrangement uses TRBV30 and TRBJ2-1, with D perhaps matching TRBD1 (6 bases). Germline lookup yields CDR1 GTSNPN and CDR2 SVGIG (reference sequence). The CDR3 extends over 11 amino acids. The V end was cut by 6 bases, the J end by 5 bases, with 8 bases between. Written as DNA, the CDR3 is TGTGCCTGCCCAGGGGACAATGAGCAGTTCTTC. It is translated as CACPGDNEQFF.

The J gene is TRBJ2-2, the V gene TRBV28; 14 bases align to TRBD2. This CDR3 has 17 amino acids. The germline gives CDR1 MDHEN, CDR2 SYDVKM. V shed 6 bases, J shed 4 bases, and the junction held 7 bases outside the gene matches. Here the CDR3 DNA reads TGTGCCAGCAGCCTGGGACTAGCGGGAGACGTCACCGGGGAGCTGTTTTTT. This translates into CASSLGLAGDVTGELFF.

The genes are TRBV5-1 and TRBJ1-4; TRBD1 matches 7 bases. J lost 9 bases, V lost 3 bases, and 20 bases had no gene match. CDR3 length equals 18 residues. CDR1 is SGHRS, CDR2 YFSETQ, per germline. The CDR3 DNA sequence: TGCGCCAGCAGCTCGAACTTACCCGGACAGGCAATCAGGAAAAAACTGTTTTTT. Residues: CASSSNLPGQAIRKKLFF.

The gene calls are TRBV28 and TRBJ1-1; 7 bases agree with TRBD1. V lost 7 bases and J lost 3; bases outside the gene matches: 11. CDR3 length: 15 residues. Germline V gene lookup returns CDR1 MDHEN and CDR2 SYDVKM. The CDR3, as DNA: TGTGCCAGCAAAAGAGGGGGCGCAGGGGACACTGAAGCTTTCTTT. Protein sequence: CASKRGGAGDTEAFF. The full variable domain, in which reference TRBV28 and TRBJ1-1 provide the parts outside the CDR3, is DVKVTQSSRYLVKRTGEKVFLECVQDMDHENMFWYRQDPGLGLRLIYFSYDVKMKEKGDIPEGYSVSREKKERFSLILESASTNQTSMYLCASKRGGAGDTEAFFGQGTRLTVV.

The V call is TRBV28, the J call TRBJ2-1; TRBD2 matches 8 bases. The CDR3 length is 15 residues. Per the germline V gene, CDR1 is MDHEN and CDR2 is SYDVKM. V was pared by 3 bases and J by 6 bases, with 7 bases of the junction left unmatched. The DNA for the CDR3 is TGTGCCAGCAGTTTTGGTAGCGGGAACTTCAATGAGCAGTTCTTC. Translating it yields CASSFGSGNFNEQFF.

The gene calls are TRBV18 and TRBJ2-5; 11 bases agree with TRBD2. CDR1 is KGHSH, CDR2 LQKENI, per germline. After removal of 3 bases from V and 5 bases from J, the junction contained 2 bases not matched to a gene. CDR3 length equals 14 residues. The DNA for the CDR3 is TGTGCCAGCTCACCGACTAGCGGGACGGAGACCCAGTACTTC. Its protein is CASSPTSGTETQYF.

The V call is TRBV9, the J call TRBJ2-2; 12 bases match TRBD2. CDR1 is SGDLS and CDR2 is YYNGEE in the germline V gene. This CDR3 is built from 17 residues. V was pared by 6 bases and J by 6 bases, with 12 bases of the junction left unmatched. The chain's CDR3 is CASTHPSGRAESGELFF. In DNA, the CDR3 is TGTGCCAGCACCCACCCTAGCGGGAGGGCCGAATCCGGGGAGCTGTTTTTT.

The J gene is TRBJ1-1, the V gene TRBV5-1; 8 bases align to TRBD1. CDR3 size: 14 residues. Per the germline V gene, CDR1 is SGHRS and CDR2 is YFSETQ. The junction had 7 bases not matched to a gene; V was cut back by 4 bases and J by 5 bases. The CDR3 bases are TGCGCCAGCAGCACCGACAGGGGAAATACTGAAGCTTTCTTT. Translating it yields CASSTDRGNTEAFF.

The chain links TRBV4-3 to TRBJ2-2; 8 bases map to TRBD2. The V gene's germline CDR1 is LGHNA and CDR2 YSLEER. V gave up 0 bases and J gave up 2 bases; unmatched junction bases: 5. The CDR3 length is 17 residues. In nucleotides, the CDR3 is TGCGCCAGCAGCCAAGAAAGGTGGACTAGCAACACCGGGGAGCTGTTTTTT. Translating gives CASSQERWTSNTGELFF.